These 16 T cell receptor beta chains were all obtained from the same sample, sequenced in a study of cytomegalovirus exposure and HLA in healthy donors. It was with 60 Vbeta and 13 Jbeta primers that the PCR ran. Assay: immunoSEQ multiplex PCR; the TCRdb copy retains only in-frame clones and omits some. Of about 160,000 clones in the sample, roughly 88% were seen once. The sequencing input was PBMCs. The origin of the receptors is a boy younger than 10 in good health and CMV-seronegative.

The V gene is TRBV29-1, the J gene TRBJ1-5, with unresolved D. CDR1 is SQVTM and CDR2 is ANQGSEA in the germline V gene. V was pared by 1 base and J by 6 bases, with 10 bases between. This CDR3 is 13 amino acids long. The CDR3 loop reads CSVEAGPGQPQHF. CDR3 coding DNA: TGCAGCGTTGAAGCCGGCCCAGGTCAGCCCCAGCATTTT.

The chain joins TRBV4-3 to TRBJ2-1, with 15 bases that match TRBD2. The V and J ends lost 1 base and 2 bases, in that order; junction bases with no gene match: 9. The germline gives CDR1 LGHNA, CDR2 YSLEER. The CDR3 has 20 residues. CDR3 DNA: TGCGCCAGCAGCCAAGGGACTAGCGGGAGGGCCCGAGAGGCCTACAATGAGCAGTTCTTC. As protein: CASSQGTSGRAREAYNEQFF.

The chain is built from TRBV6-1 and TRBJ1-2, with TRBD1 matching over 7 bases. Germline-derived CDR1 and CDR2 are MNHNS and SASEGT. This CDR3 has 13 amino acids. Trimming cost V 6 bases and J 3 bases; bases outside gene matches: 4. CDR3 sequence: CASSRTGDYGYTF. The CDR3 DNA reads as TGTGCCAGCAGCCGGACAGGAGACTATGGCTACACCTTC.

The chain joins TRBV7-8 to TRBJ2-2, with 8 bases aligning to TRBD1. Trimming cost V 5 bases and J 4 bases; bases outside gene matches: 12. The CDR3 has 17 residues. Germline CDR1 reads SGHVS; CDR2 reads FQNEAQ. CDR3 region: CASSIRSGTGATGELFF. DNA of the CDR3: TGTGCCAGCAGCATCCGATCCGGGACAGGAGCCACCGGGGAGCTGTTTTTT.

The CDR3 is CAWSVEAVSTDTQYF. The CDR3 nucleotides are TGTGCCTGGAGTGTAGAGGCGGTGTCCACAGATACGCAGTATTTT. The chain uses TRBV30 and TRBJ2-3; D is uncertain. Looked up from germline, CDR1 is GTSNPN and CDR2 is SVGIG (reference sequence). The CDR3 contains 15 residues. The V gene lost 0 bases and the J gene lost 2 bases, with 12 bases spanning the gap.

The chain is built from TRBV2 and TRBJ2-7, with TRBD1 identical over 10 bases. V was pared by 4 bases and J by 9 bases, with 6 bases of the junction left unmatched. The CDR3 is made up of 13 amino acids. The germline gives CDR1 SNHLY, CDR2 FYNNEI. The CDR3 spells CASSVGQGRMQYF. The CDR3 nucleotides read TGTGCCAGCAGTGTGGGACAGGGGAGGATGCAGTACTTC.

The genes are TRBV11-2 and TRBJ2-6; tentative D call: TRBD1 (5 bases). CDR3 size: 16 residues. V was clipped by 1 base and J by 4 bases, with 11 bases between them. From germline, CDR1 is SGHAT and CDR2 FQNNGV. Written as DNA, the CDR3 is TGTGCCAGCAGCTTAGGTTCAGGGCCCGGGGCCAACGTCCTGACTTTC. The encoded protein is CASSLGSGPGANVLTF.

The rearrangement links TRBV6-5 to TRBJ1-2, with D tentatively TRBD1 (5 bases). The CDR3 totals 14 residues. Deletions cut 5 bases from V and 4 bases from J, with 14 bases between. Per germline, CDR1 MNHEY and CDR2 SVGAGI. The CDR3 DNA follows: TGTGCCAGCAGTGGGGACTTAGACTCCTATGGCTACACCTTC. This translates into CASSGDLDSYGYTF.

The CDR3 bases are TGTGCCAGCAGCCGCGGACTAGCTTTGTCAGATACGCAGTATTTT. Residues: CASSRGLALSDTQYF. V usage is TRBV7-6 and J usage is TRBJ2-3; 8 nucleotides align to TRBD2. The germline CDR1 and CDR2 sequences are SGHVS and FNYEAQ. The CDR3 runs 15 residues. With V trimmed by 5 bases and J by 4 bases, 8 bases remained unmatched.

The V call is TRBV7-9, the J call TRBJ2-3; unclear D gene. Trimming removed 2 bases at V and 3 bases at J, with 15 bases between. The CDR3 runs 16 residues. CDR1 is SEHNR, CDR2 FQNEAQ, per germline (reference sequence). CDR3 loop: CASSLKKVRGTDTQYF. Here the CDR3 DNA reads TGTGCCAGCAGCTTAAAGAAAGTGAGAGGAACAGATACGCAGTATTTT.

This clone has a single count. V and J are TRBV5-8 and TRBJ2-7, with D maybe TRBD1 (6 bases). CDR3 length equals 13 residues. The V gene's germline CDR1 is SGHTS and CDR2 YDEGEE. V was trimmed by 3 bases and J by 3 bases, leaving 10 bases between them. The CDR3 coding sequence is TGTGCCAGCAGCTCGGACAGAAACTACGAGCAGTACGTC. Protein product: CASSSDRNYEQYV.

J is TRBJ1-2 and V is TRBV6-5; no reliable D call. Germline CDR1 reads MNHEY; CDR2 reads SVGAGI. V gave up 4 bases and J gave up 6 bases, with 12 bases separating them. This CDR3 has 13 residues. In DNA, the CDR3 is TGTGCCAGCAGTTCCATTCGGCGGGATGGCTACACCTTC. It is translated as CASSSIRRDGYTF.

The rearrangement links TRBV5-6 to TRBJ2-7; 9 nucleotides line up with TRBD2. The trim removed 4 bases at V and 6 bases at J, leaving 11 bases unmatched. CDR3 length equals 15 residues. Germline V gene lookup returns CDR1 SGHDT and CDR2 YYEEEE. The CDR3 sequence: CASSRRSSGVVEQYF. The DNA for the CDR3 is TGTGCCAGCAGCCGCAGGTCTAGCGGGGTCGTCGAGCAGTACTTC.

This rearrangement joins TRBV10-3 to TRBJ2-5; TRBD2 matches at 12 bases. V lost 6 bases and J lost 4; bases outside the gene matches: 3. CDR3 size: 14 residues. Germline V gene sequence: CDR1 ENHRY, CDR2 SYGVKD. The chain's CDR3 is CAIRTSGGTETQYF. CDR3 nucleotide sequence: TGTGCCATCAGGACTAGCGGGGGAACAGAGACCCAGTACTTC.

A single count supports this clone. The chain uses TRBV5-6 and TRBJ2-1; D is unclear. V was clipped by 0 bases and J by 0 bases, with 7 bases between them. This CDR3 has 15 amino acids. Germline CDR1 and CDR2: SGHDT and YYEEEE. The CDR3 loop is CASSLVPGSYNEQFF. For the CDR3, the DNA is TGTGCCAGCAGCTTGGTCCCGGGCTCCTACAATGAGCAGTTCTTC. The entire variable domain, with the rest obtained from reference TRBV5-6 and TRBJ2-1, is as follows: DAGVTQSPTHLIKTRGQQVTLRCSPKSGHDTVSWYQQALGQGPQFIFQYYEEEERQRGNFPDRFSGHQFPNYSSELNVNALLLGDSALYLCASSLVPGSYNEQFFGPGTRLTVL.

V is TRBV7-3 and J is TRBJ2-3; 8 bases fit TRBD2. The length of the CDR3 is 17 residues. V shed 2 bases, J shed 2 bases, and the junction held 9 bases outside the gene matches. CDR1 is SGHTA and CDR2 is FQGTGA in the germline V gene. The CDR3 DNA reads as TGTGCCAGCAGCTTAGGAAGCGGGAGAGGGGTCACAGATACGCAGTATTTT. It is translated as CASSLGSGRGVTDTQYF.